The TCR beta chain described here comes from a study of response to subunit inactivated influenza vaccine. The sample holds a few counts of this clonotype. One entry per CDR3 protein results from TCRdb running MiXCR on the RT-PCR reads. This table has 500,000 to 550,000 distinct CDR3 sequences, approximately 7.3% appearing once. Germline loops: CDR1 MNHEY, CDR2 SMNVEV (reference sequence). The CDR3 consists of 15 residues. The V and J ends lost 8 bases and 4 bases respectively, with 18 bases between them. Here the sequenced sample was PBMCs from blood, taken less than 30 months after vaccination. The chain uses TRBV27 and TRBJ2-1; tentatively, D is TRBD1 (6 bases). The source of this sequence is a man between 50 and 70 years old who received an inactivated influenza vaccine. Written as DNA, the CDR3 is TGTGCCAGCGACAGGAACGCCTTTCGGTACAATGAGCAGTTCTTC. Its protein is CASDRNAFRYNEQFF.